One sample yielded the 21 T cell receptor beta chains listed below, sequenced in a study of T cell responses to AZD1222 COVID-19 vaccine. The method was immunoSEQ multiplex PCR; TCRdb's version includes in-frame clones alone and lacks a portion of them. The sample comprises about 99,000 clones, around 86% of which are singletons, and 3% to 3.5% rests with the top ten. The sequencing here drew on peripheral blood, taken 28 days after the second dose of the MenACWY control vaccine. Receptor source: an adult who received the MenACWY meningococcal vaccine as a control.

This clone was counted between two and nine times. This chain uses TRBV5-4 with TRBJ2-2, with a weak D call TRBD2 (5 bases). V lost 3 bases and J lost 6, with 12 bases in between. Germline loops: CDR1 SGHNT, CDR2 YYREEE (reference sequence). CDR3 length: 14 residues. CDR3 DNA: TGTGCCAGCAGCTCTCCCGGAGGCGCCGGGGAGCTGTTTTTT. Residues: CASSSPGGAGELFF.

CDR3 bases: TGCGCCAGCAGCCAAGAGTGGAACAGGGGGGATGAAAAACTGTTTTTT. Translation gives CASSQEWNRGDEKLFF. V gene TRBV4-3 combines with J gene TRBJ1-4; TRBD1 agrees at 8 bases. The CDR3 covers 16 residues. J gave up 6 bases and V 0 bases, and 6 bases lay outside the gene matches. Germline V CDR1 and CDR2: LGHNA, YSLEER.

Only one count was recorded for this clone. The chain joins TRBV19 to TRBJ1-2; D not resolved. V was clipped by 7 bases and J by 5 bases, with 17 bases between them. This CDR3 region has 14 residues. Germline-derived CDR1 and CDR2 are LNHDA and SQIVND (reference sequence). CDR3 in DNA: TGTGCCAGTACTCACCACACGGCTCCTTATGGCTACACCTTC. Amino acids: CASTHHTAPYGYTF.

The gene calls are TRBV24-1 and TRBJ2-2; D may be TRBD1 (6 bases). This CDR3 has 17 residues. Germline CDR1 reads KGHDR; CDR2 reads SFDVKD. Trimming removed 4 bases at V and 0 bases at J, with 14 bases between. The chain's CDR3 is CATSDPGHNANTGELFF. The CDR3 DNA reads TGTGCCACCAGTGACCCGGGACACAACGCGAACACCGGGGAGCTGTTTTTT.

This chain links TRBV7-3 with TRBJ2-3, with a tentative D call TRBD1 (8 bases). CDR3 size: 15 residues. Trimming took off 5 bases at V and 4 bases at J, with 16 bases between the two ends. Germline V gene lookup returns CDR1 SGHTA and CDR2 FQGTGA. CDR3 residues: CASSDDRGGADTQYF. The CDR3 region has the DNA TGTGCCAGCAGCGACGACAGGGGAGGGGCAGATACGCAGTATTTT. Looking up the rest from reference TRBV7-3 and TRBJ2-3 gives the full variable domain: GAGVSQTPSNKVTEKGKYVELRCDPISGHTALYWYRQSLGQGPEFLIYFQGTGAADDSGLPNDRFFAVRPEGSVSTLKIQRTERGDSAVYLCASSDDRGGADTQYFGPGTRLTVL.

This chain links TRBV4-1 with TRBJ2-3; D could derive from TRBD1 or TRBD2 (5 bases each). There are 19 residues in the CDR3. Germline loops: CDR1 MGHRA, CDR2 YSYEKL. V was trimmed by 0 bases and J by 0 bases, leaving 19 bases between them. The CDR3 loop reads CASSQEGSRGSGSTDTQYF. For the CDR3, the DNA is TGCGCCAGCAGCCAAGAAGGGAGTAGGGGATCCGGTAGCACAGATACGCAGTATTTT.

This clone was seen a handful of times. V and J are TRBV3-1 (or the pseudogene TRBV3-2) and TRBJ1-2; TRBD1 agrees at 8 bases. Trimming at V came to 5 bases and at J to 5 bases, leaving 7 bases not matched to a gene. In germline, CDR1 is LGHDT, CDR2 YNNKEL (reference sequence). The CDR3 spans 14 residues. CDR3 nucleotide sequence: TGTGCCAGCAGCGGGGACAGGTCATGGTATGGCTACACCTTC. It is translated as CASSGDRSWYGYTF.

The chain joins TRBV5-4 to TRBJ1-1, with unresolved D. The CDR3 runs 15 residues. Germline-derived CDR1 and CDR2 are SGHNT and YYREEE (reference sequence). Trimming took 0 bases from V and 0 from J, leaving 9 bases between them. CDR3 sequence (DNA): TGTGCCAGCAGCTTGGGTTCAGGACTGAACACTGAAGCTTTCTTT. This gives the protein CASSLGSGLNTEAFF.

The chain has TRBV21-1 and TRBJ1-3; the table calls TRBD1, which could not be checked here. TRBV21-1 is marked as a pseudogene. There are 20 residues in the CDR3. CDR3: CASSKVNRRDTDSPGNTIYF. The DNA for the CDR3 is TGTGCCAGCAGCAAAGTAAACCGCCGGGACACCGACTCGCCTGGAAACACCATATATTTT.

The V and J genes are TRBV29-1 and TRBJ2-1; D is undetermined. CDR3 size: 10 residues. V gave up 2 bases and J gave up 7 bases, with 3 bases separating them. Germline values: CDR1 SQVTM, CDR2 ANQGSEA. CDR3 protein: CSVETNEQFF. The CDR3 DNA is TGCAGCGTTGAAACAAATGAGCAGTTCTTC.

The rearrangement joins TRBV28 to TRBJ1-4, with 10 positions matching TRBD1. CDR1 is MDHEN, CDR2 SYDVKM, per germline. There are 15 residues in the CDR3. V shed 2 bases and J 8 bases; nucleotides not matched to a gene: 5. The CDR3, as DNA: TGTGCCAGCAGTTTAGCGGGACAGGGGAACGAAAAACTGTTTTTT. Translating it yields CASSLAGQGNEKLFF.

This chain joins TRBV6-5 and TRBJ1-6, with D tentatively TRBD1 (5 bases). Per the germline V gene, CDR1 is MNHEY and CDR2 is SVGAGI. The CDR3 consists of 15 residues. Trimming removed 0 bases from V and 9 bases from J, with 12 bases in between. This chain's CDR3 is CASSYSRGVASPLHF. The CDR3 DNA follows: TGTGCCAGCAGTTACTCTAGGGGAGTAGCTTCACCCCTCCACTTT.

V gene TRBV28 combines with J gene TRBJ1-4; unclear D gene. Germline-derived CDR1 and CDR2 are MDHEN and SYDVKM. The ends were cut back, 6 bases at V and 8 bases at J, with 10 bases in the middle. This CDR3 contains 12 residues. This CDR3 is CASSRLREKLFF. Here the CDR3 DNA reads TGTGCCAGCAGCCGCCTCCGGGAAAAACTGTTTTTT.

The V call is TRBV7-2, the J call TRBJ1-2, with D perhaps matching TRBD1 (6 bases). V lost 4 bases to trimming and J lost 4 bases, with 13 bases between them. Germline loops: CDR1 SGHTA, CDR2 FQGNSA. The CDR3 totals 14 residues. The CDR3 bases are TGTGCCAGCAGCTCACAGCGGGGGGCCTATGGCTACACCTTC. This translates into CASSSQRGAYGYTF.

The rearrangement uses TRBV9 and TRBJ2-3; 9 nucleotides agree with TRBD2. Germline V gene sequence: CDR1 SGDLS, CDR2 YYNGEE. This CDR3 is built from 16 residues. The ends lost 2 bases at V and 0 bases at J; junction bases unmatched: 4. CDR3 residues: CASSVRLAVSTDTQYF. CDR3 nucleotide sequence: TGTGCCAGCAGCGTGAGACTAGCGGTTAGCACAGATACGCAGTATTTT.

The chain joins TRBV9 to TRBJ2-7, with D possibly matching TRBD1 (6 bases). Trimming removed 0 bases from V and 4 bases from J, with 14 bases in between. The CDR3 spans 15 residues. The germline V gene encodes CDR1 SGDLS and CDR2 YYNGEE. CDR3 amino acids: CASSVATGGNYEQYF. DNA for the CDR3: TGTGCCAGCAGCGTAGCGACAGGTGGGAATTACGAGCAGTACTTC.

The chain carries TRBV6-1 and TRBJ1-2; 7 bases match TRBD1. The trim removed 1 base at V and 2 bases at J, leaving 1 base unmatched. Germline CDR1 and CDR2: MNHNS and SASEGT. This CDR3 is 14 amino acids long. This CDR3 is CASSEGGQNYGYTF. The CDR3 DNA follows: TGTGCCAGCAGTGAAGGGGGACAGAACTATGGCTACACCTTC.

Details on this clone: Within the sample, other DNA sequences also encode this same CDR3. The genes are TRBV4-3 and TRBJ1-1; unclear D gene. Germline CDR1 LGHNA, CDR2 YSLEER. The CDR3 runs 14 residues. With 4 bases removed from V and 1 base from J, the gap between germline ends came to 10 bases. The CDR3: CASSPQYRNTEAFF. In DNA, the CDR3 is TGCGCCAGCAGCCCCCAATACCGGAACACTGAAGCTTTCTTT.

The CDR3 protein is CASSRDSYNEQFF. CDR3 coding DNA: TGTGCCAGCAGCCGAGACAGCTACAATGAGCAGTTCTTC. V is TRBV6-5 and J is TRBJ2-1, with D possibly TRBD1 on 5 matching bases. Trimming pared 6 bases from V and 3 bases from J, leaving 9 bases between. The CDR3 contains 13 residues. In germline, CDR1 is MNHEY, CDR2 SVGAGI.

The chain has TRBV7-2 and TRBJ2-1, with D perhaps assigned TRBD1 or TRBD2 (5 bases each). The CDR3 length is 13 residues. From germline, CDR1 is SGHTA and CDR2 FQGNSA. The V end was cut by 5 bases, the J end by 5 bases, with 10 bases between. CDR3 sequence reads: CASSKGPNNEQFF. The CDR3 nucleotides read TGTGCCAGCAGCAAGGGACCCAACAATGAGCAGTTCTTC. The variable domain in full, with the rest retrieved from reference TRBV7-2 and TRBJ2-1, is GAGVSQSPSNKVTEKGKDVELRCDPISGHTALYWYRQSLGQGLEFLIYFQGNSAPDKSGLPSDRFSAERTGGSVSTLTIQRTQQEDSAVYLCASSKGPNNEQFFGPGTRLTVL.

The rearrangement joins TRBV25-1 to TRBJ2-7, with D perhaps TRBD1 (6 bases). V lost 3 bases to trimming and J lost 3 bases, with 12 bases between them. This CDR3 is built from 14 residues. Germline values: CDR1 MGHDK, CDR2 SYGVNS. DNA for the CDR3: TGTGCCAGCAGTGACCAGGGGTGGATCTACGAGCAGTACTTC. It is translated as CASSDQGWIYEQYF.